What follows is one T cell receptor (beta chain) and its context. The target antigen is unknown. The method, 5' RACE with UMI labels, was used to prepare the TRB cDNA libraries. TCRdb reanalyzed the 5' RACE reads, giving one entry per CDR3 protein sequence and no DNA. This sample lists over 100,000 distinct CDR3 sequences; its ten largest clones have 0.25% to 0.35%. Triplicates of about 300,000 cells were sorted from each CD8+ T cell subset. The authors gated naive CD8+ T cells as CD45RO-CCR7+CD27+CD95-. The sample is drawn from a study of CXCR3-negative and CXCR3-positive naive CD8 T cells. Germline assignment: CDR1 SGDLS and CDR2 YYNGEE. CDR3 length: 15 amino acids. Study conclusions and caveats: With respect to TRBV-TRBJ usage, naive CXCR3-negative and CXCR3-positive cells were similar; memory differed.

The sequenced sample consisted of naive CXCR3- CD8+ T cells from blood. The subset denotes: CD45RO-CCR7+CD27+CD95- naive CD8+ T cells lacking CXCR3 (TNR3-). This receptor was identified in a human donor in good health. Some clones in this sample may be carry-over from other donors' samples. V usage is TRBV9 and J usage is TRBJ1-2; TCRdb indicates TRBD1, and absent DNA this call remains unverified. The CDR3 sequence is CASSITSGGDYGYTF.